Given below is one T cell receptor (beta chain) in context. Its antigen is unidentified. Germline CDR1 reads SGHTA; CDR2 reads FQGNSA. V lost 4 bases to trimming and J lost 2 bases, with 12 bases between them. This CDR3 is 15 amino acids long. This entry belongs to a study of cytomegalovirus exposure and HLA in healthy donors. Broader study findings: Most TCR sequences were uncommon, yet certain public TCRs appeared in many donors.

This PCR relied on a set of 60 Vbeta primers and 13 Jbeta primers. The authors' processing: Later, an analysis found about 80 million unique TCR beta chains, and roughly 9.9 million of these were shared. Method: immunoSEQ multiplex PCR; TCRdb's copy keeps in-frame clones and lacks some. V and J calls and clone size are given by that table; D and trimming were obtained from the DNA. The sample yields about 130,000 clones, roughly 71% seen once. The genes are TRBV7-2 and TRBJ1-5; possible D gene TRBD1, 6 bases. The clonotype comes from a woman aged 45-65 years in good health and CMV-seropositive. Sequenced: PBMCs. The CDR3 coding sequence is TGTGCCAGCAGCTACGGACAGTCTGGCAATCAGCCCCAGCATTTT. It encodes CASSYGQSGNQPQHF. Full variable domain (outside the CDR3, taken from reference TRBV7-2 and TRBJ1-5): GAGVSQSPSNKVTEKGKDVELRCDPISGHTALYWYRQSLGQGLEFLIYFQGNSAPDKSGLPSDRFSAERTGGSVSTLTIQRTQQEDSAVYLCASSYGQSGNQPQHFGDGTRLSIL.